Presented here are 12 T cell receptor beta chains from one specimen sequenced in a study of blood T cell repertoires in COVID-19. TCRdb's copy holds only in-frame clones and misses some; the assay was immunoSEQ multiplex PCR. The table has some 80,000 clones, approximately 85% seen once. The sequenced sample consisted of peripheral blood. These receptor sequences come from a man over 45 with COVID-19, enrolled during active disease.

In DNA form, the CDR3 reads TGTGCCAGCAGCTTACGGGGGTCTCAAGAGACCCAGTACTTC. Its translation is CASSLRGSQETQYF. This sequence joins TRBV7-9 and TRBJ2-5; D might be TRBD2 (6 bases). The V end was cut by 2 bases, the J end by 2 bases, with 9 bases between. CDR3 length: 14 residues. CDR1 SEHNR and CDR2 FQNEAQ come from the germline V gene (reference sequence).

V and J are TRBV9 and TRBJ1-3; 8 positions match TRBD1. The length of the CDR3 is 16 residues. V lost 0 bases and J lost 3; bases outside the gene matches: 5. Looked up from germline, CDR1 is SGDLS and CDR2 is YYNGEE. As DNA, the CDR3 is TGTGCCAGCAGCGTAGCGGCAGGGGGCAATGGAAACACCATATATTTT. This translates into CASSVAAGGNGNTIYF. Full variable domain (rest looked up from reference TRBV9 and TRBJ1-3): DSGVTQTPKHLITATGQRVTLRCSPRSGDLSVYWYQQSLDQGLQFLIQYYNGEERAKGNILERFSAQQFPDLHSELNLSSLELGDSALYFCASSVAAGGNGNTIYFGEGSWLTVV.

This clone was counted many times. This chain connects TRBV5-4 to TRBJ2-3; 10 nucleotides match TRBD1. Germline V CDR1 and CDR2: SGHNT, YYREEE (reference sequence). The junction had 3 bases not matched to a gene; V was cut back by 1 base and J by 4 bases. The CDR3 loop spans 15 amino acids. CDR3 amino acids: CASSLRGTGADTQYF. In nucleotides, the CDR3 is TGTGCCAGCAGCTTGCGCGGGACAGGGGCAGATACGCAGTATTTT.

The chain couples TRBV5-1 to TRBJ2-3; D is unclear. Germline values: CDR1 SGHRS, CDR2 YFSETQ. There are 11 residues in the CDR3. Trimming cost V 4 bases and J 6 bases, with 6 bases left between them. The CDR3 coding sequence is TGCGCCAGCAGCCAGGTGGATACGCAGTATTTT. Translation gives CASSQVDTQYF. The full variable domain, with the rest looked up from reference TRBV5-1 and TRBJ2-3, is KAGVTQTPRYLIKTRGQQVTLSCSPISGHRSVSWYQQTPGQGLQFLFEYFSETQRNKGNFPGRFSGRQFSNSRSEMNVSTLELGDSALYLCASSQVDTQYFGPGTRLTVL.

This chain joins TRBV29-1 and TRBJ2-3; 11 nucleotides agree with TRBD2. The length of the CDR3 is 14 residues. V shed 1 base, J shed 6 bases, and the junction held 3 bases outside the gene matches. Germline CDR1 reads SQVTM; CDR2 reads ANQGSEA. The CDR3 loop is CSVEGRTSGDTQYF. The DNA for the CDR3 is TGCAGCGTTGAAGGAAGGACTAGCGGGGATACGCAGTATTTT.

The genes are TRBV5-1 and TRBJ1-2, with 8 positions matching TRBD1. J lost 3 bases, V lost 8 bases, and 12 bases had no gene match. The CDR3 loop spans 15 amino acids. Germline CDR1 and CDR2: SGHRS and YFSETQ. DNA for the CDR3: TGCGCCAGTAAACAACAGGGGGGGTCCGACTATGGCTACACCTTC. Translating it yields CASKQQGGSDYGYTF.

The rearrangement links TRBV30 to TRBJ1-1, with D unresolved. The V end was cut by 3 bases, the J end by 1 base, with 15 bases between. Germline lookup yields CDR1 GTSNPN and CDR2 SVGIG (reference sequence). The CDR3 consists of 15 residues. The CDR3: CAWSTGSGWNTEAFF. The CDR3 nucleotides are TGTGCCTGGAGCACTGGGAGCGGCTGGAACACTGAAGCTTTCTTT.

The V gene is TRBV19, the J gene TRBJ1-6; possible D gene TRBD1, 6 bases. This CDR3 has 18 residues. Deletions cut 3 bases from V and 4 bases from J, with 19 bases between. The germline V gene has CDR1 LNHDA and CDR2 SQIVND (reference sequence). In DNA, the CDR3 is TGTGCCAGTAGTATGGGCAGGGGCCGACTGATTTATAATTCACCCCTCCACTTT. It is translated as CASSMGRGRLIYNSPLHF.

This clone has a single count. V is TRBV5-4 and J is TRBJ1-1; D perhaps matches TRBD1 (6 bases). V lost 4 bases to trimming and J lost 3 bases, with 16 bases between them. The germline V gene has CDR1 SGHNT and CDR2 YYREEE (reference sequence). The CDR3 is made up of 15 amino acids. CDR3 coding DNA: TGTGCCAGCAGCCAGGGGCCTAGGGTATACACTGAAGCTTTCTTT. This codes for CASSQGPRVYTEAFF.

The chain couples TRBV9 to TRBJ2-3; 13 bases line up with TRBD2. The ends lost 3 bases at V and 12 bases at J; junction bases unmatched: 7. The CDR3 runs to 14 residues. Germline CDR1 SGDLS, CDR2 YYNGEE. The CDR3 spells CASSEGTSGTSQYF. The CDR3 DNA reads as TGTGCCAGCAGCGAAGGGACTAGCGGGACGTCACAGTATTTT.

This clone was counted a few times. The chain is built from TRBV7-9 and TRBJ1-4; 7 bases fit TRBD1. Trimming took 5 bases from V and 8 from J; bases not matched to a gene: 8. The CDR3 extends over 14 amino acids. CDR1 is SEHNR, CDR2 FQNEAQ, per germline (reference sequence). The CDR3 DNA sequence: TGTGCCAGCAGCATAGAGGGGGCTGGGGAAAAACTGTTTTTT. It encodes CASSIEGAGEKLFF.

V is TRBV6-1 and J is TRBJ1-5, with unresolved D. With 1 base removed from V and 5 bases from J, the gap between germline ends came to 9 bases. The CDR3 contains 14 residues. Germline-derived CDR1 and CDR2 are MNHNS and SASEGT. The CDR3 region has the DNA TGTGCCAGCAGTGAAGGGCAGTCCCATCAGCCCCAGCATTTT. As protein: CASSEGQSHQPQHF.